These T cell receptor beta chains were read from a single sample in a study of identical twins. Using its own MiXCR run on the 5' RACE reads, TCRdb lists one record per CDR3 protein. The sample carries under 350,000 distinct CDR3 sequences, nearly 9.5% recorded once. These data were also filed under a second study, of yellow fever vaccine responses in identical twins.

Sequenced: CD8+ T cells sorted from blood. Source of these receptors: a woman between 18 and 29 years old in good health. Both conserved end residues are trimmed from each CDR3. Fields, in order: V gene, clone size, CDR3 protein. Size values are once, few and many counts, or a class for expanded clones, and some rows have none.

>TRBV20-1|many
SARDLQEVTYNEQF
>TRBV7-9|many
ASSFEDSYIQY
>TRBV4-3|-
ASSQDPRAGVIDTQY
>TRBV5-1|-
ASSLVQPPENIQY
>TRBV7-2|few
ASSSASGGADTQY
>TRBV2|few
ATRRGTYEQY
>TRBV15|few
ATSSPQGLAGLETQY
>TRBV12-3/TRBV12-4|few
ASRLGTDPDTQY
>TRBV6-1|few
ASSETLDPYEQY
>TRBV24-1|few
ATSELRGELF
>TRBV4-2|many
ASSQAGAPYEQY
>TRBV5-1|few
ASSDQGTSGSLDIQY
>TRBV11-2|-
ASSFDSGAATGELF
>TRBV27|few
ASMYQGLAGFYEQY
>TRBV7-2|many
ASSLGGSGSGEQF
>TRBV28|many
ASTEGSYEQY
>TRBV6-2/TRBV6-3|-
ASSPSVGADGELF
>TRBV14|many
ASSPGLAGVGYTQY
>TRBV12-3/TRBV12-4|few
ASSPTEPYGYT
>TRBV9|-
ASSATQGANQPQH
>TRBV29-1|-
SVDNRGKETQY
>TRBV7-9|-
ASSLGGALAGFDEQY
>TRBV7-2|many
ASSLAGIAGYNEQF
>TRBV24-1|-
ATSDQRGASYEQY